Below are 21 T cell receptor beta chains sequenced from a single sample in a study of T cells in Graves' hyperthyroidism and ophthalmopathy. TCR beta CDR3 regions were amplified from RNA. The study used the HTBI primer set for a first-round RT-PCR of the TCR CDR3. TCRdb re-analysed the multiplex PCR reads in MiXCR, keeping a single row per CDR3 protein. This table holds about 420,000 distinct CDR3 sequences, about 15% found once. Sequenced: blood. Source of these receptors: a young woman with Graves' hyperthyroidism.

This clonotype was observed at least ten times. The gene calls are TRBV6-1 and TRBJ2-5, with D possibly being TRBD2 (6 bases). Germline V gene lookup returns CDR1 MNHNS and CDR2 SASEGT. V was clipped by 4 bases and J by 5 bases, with 23 bases between them. This CDR3 is 17 amino acids long. The CDR3 DNA sequence: TGTGCCAGCAGTGCCACTATGGGGGGAACTGGACGGGAGACCCAGTACTTC. This sequence encodes CASSATMGGTGRETQYF.

In its sample, this clonotype was seen many times. The J gene is TRBJ2-1, the V gene TRBV3-1; the match to TRBD2 covers 9 bases. The CDR3 has 14 amino acids. The germline gives CDR1 LGHDT, CDR2 YNNKEL (reference sequence). V was clipped by 5 bases and J by 8 bases; unmatched bases: 7. CDR3 sequence: CASSYSGRTDEQFF. In DNA, the CDR3 is TGTGCCAGCAGCTATAGCGGGAGAACAGATGAGCAGTTCTTC.

This clonotype has a handful of counts. The chain is built from TRBV9 and TRBJ2-6; 13 bases agree with TRBD2. CDR1 and CDR2 (germline): SGDLS, YYNGEE. This CDR3 is built from 19 residues. After removal of 3 bases from V and 0 bases from J, the junction contained 6 bases not matched to a gene. The CDR3 is CASSARTSGGSSGANVLTF. CDR3 DNA sequence: TGTGCCAGCAGCGCTAGGACTAGCGGGGGAAGCTCTGGGGCCAACGTCCTGACTTTC.

This clonotype was recorded many times. V and J are TRBV3-1 and TRBJ1-2, with D maybe TRBD1 (5 bases). CDR3 length: 13 residues. V lost 2 bases and J lost 5, with 9 bases in between. Per germline, CDR1 LGHDT and CDR2 YNNKEL (reference sequence). The CDR3 spells CASSQRAGYGYTF. The CDR3 DNA reads as TGTGCCAGCAGCCAAAGGGCAGGGTATGGCTACACCTTC.

With regard to this clonotype: A much larger clonotype is one base distant, so this may be a read error. This chain uses TRBV7-2 with TRBJ2-5; D perhaps matches TRBD1 (6 bases). Between the trimmed V and J ends, which lost 5 bases and 6 bases, there was a span of 16 bases. The CDR3 is made up of 14 amino acids. Germline CDR1 and CDR2: SGHTA and FQGNSA. Written as DNA, the CDR3 is TGTGCCAGCAGCGCCTACCAAAGGGGGAAGACCCAGTACTTC. This sequence encodes CASSAYQRGKTQYF.

This clonotype showed up just a few times. J is TRBJ2-2 and V is TRBV12-3 or TRBV12-4; weak D call: TRBD1 (6 bases). The CDR3 length is 15 residues. Trimming cost V 5 bases and J 5 bases, with 15 bases left between them. CDR3 nucleotides: TGTGCCAGCAGTCCTGCCGGGACATCAACCGGGGAGCTGTTTTTT. It specifies CASSPAGTSTGELFF.

This clonotype has at least ten counts. V is TRBV30 and J is TRBJ1-5, with 8 bases identical to TRBD1. The V gene's germline CDR1 is GTSNPN and CDR2 SVGIG (reference sequence). The CDR3 runs 15 residues. V shed 3 bases and J 1 base; nucleotides not matched to a gene: 5. CDR3 in amino acids: CAWRKTGASNQPQHF. DNA of the CDR3: TGTGCCTGGAGGAAGACAGGGGCGAGCAATCAGCCCCAGCATTTT.

This clonotype was observed at least ten times. The chain uses TRBV12-3 or TRBV12-4 and TRBJ1-2; 7 bases match TRBD1. V shed 3 bases, J shed 7 bases, and the junction held 11 bases outside the gene matches. The CDR3 has 15 residues. In DNA, the CDR3 is TGTGCCAGCAGTTTCGCTGACAGGGACTTTGGTGGCTACACCTTC. This encodes CASSFADRDFGGYTF.

This clonotype was seen a few times. This rearrangement joins TRBV28 to TRBJ1-4; a weak D match, TRBD1 (6 bases). There are 16 residues in the CDR3. Germline CDR1 is MDHEN and CDR2 is SYDVKM. The V end was cut by 5 bases, the J end by 0 bases, with 13 bases between. CDR3 region: CASSPWTEATNEKLFF. As DNA, the CDR3 is TGTGCCAGCAGTCCATGGACAGAAGCAACTAATGAAAAACTGTTTTTT.

The table lists this clonotype with many counts. This rearrangement joins TRBV7-3 to TRBJ2-1; no firm D call. Per the germline V gene, CDR1 is SGHTA and CDR2 is FQGTGA. CDR3 length: 13 residues. V was cut by 1 base and J by 5 bases, with 6 bases left in between. Written as DNA, the CDR3 is TGTGCCAGCAGCTTAAGGCGCCACAATGAGCAGTTCTTC. Its translation: CASSLRRHNEQFF.

This clonotype has only a few counts. The chain recombines TRBV6-1 with TRBJ1-1; D is perhaps TRBD1 (5 bases). Trimming left V 5 bases short and J 1 base short, with 14 bases between. CDR3 length: 15 residues. Germline V gives CDR1 MNHNS, CDR2 SASEGT. This chain's CDR3 is CASSQSRQTNTEAFF. The DNA of the CDR3 is TGTGCCAGCAGTCAGAGTAGACAGACGAACACTGAAGCTTTCTTT.

This clonotype was counted many times. The chain recombines TRBV20-1 with TRBJ2-7, with D perhaps matching TRBD2 (5 bases). The CDR3 loop spans 12 amino acids. V lost 3 bases and J lost 0, with 6 bases in between. CDR1 and CDR2 (germline): DFQATT, SNEGSKA (reference sequence). The chain's CDR3 is CSASGDSYEQYF. In DNA, the CDR3 is TGCAGTGCTAGCGGGGACTCCTACGAGCAGTACTTC.

This clonotype came up many times. The rearrangement links TRBV3-1 to TRBJ2-5; 11 nucleotides match TRBD2. The CDR3 consists of 17 residues. After removal of 1 base from V and 4 bases from J, the junction contained 8 bases not matched to a gene. The V gene's germline CDR1 is LGHDT and CDR2 YNNKEL (reference sequence). The CDR3 loop is CASSQALRSGGAETQYF. CDR3 DNA: TGTGCCAGCAGCCAAGCCCTCCGTAGCGGGGGGGCAGAGACCCAGTACTTC.

This clonotype has at least ten counts. The chain combines TRBV3-1 with TRBJ2-7; D gene unclear. Deletions cut 4 bases from V and 3 bases from J, with 19 bases between. This CDR3 is 16 amino acids long. Germline loops: CDR1 LGHDT, CDR2 YNNKEL (reference sequence). The CDR3 protein is CASSPGRWTVDYEQYF. For the CDR3, the DNA is TGTGCCAGCAGCCCTGGACGGTGGACGGTTGACTACGAGCAGTACTTC.

This clonotype was detected many times. The chain is built from TRBV2 and TRBJ2-7; TRBD1 matches 7 bases. CDR1 is SNHLY and CDR2 is FYNNEI in the germline V gene. The V gene end was trimmed by 7 bases and the J gene end by 4 bases; junction bases not matched to a gene: 13. This CDR3 spans 15 amino acids. CDR3 bases: TGTGCCAGCACGCCCGACAGGGTAACAAAGTACGAGCAGTACTTC. Encoded protein: CASTPDRVTKYEQYF. Variable domain in full (rest from reference TRBV2 and TRBJ2-7): EPEVTQTPSHQVTQMGQEVILRCVPISNHLYFYWYRQILGQKVEFLVSFYNNEISEKSEIFDDQFSVERPDGSNFTLKIRSTKLEDSAMYFCASTPDRVTKYEQYFGPGTRLTVT.

This clonotype was seen many times. The chain uses TRBV27 and TRBJ2-2, with D unclear. The V end was cut by 6 bases, the J end by 5 bases, with 10 bases between. This CDR3 comprises 13 residues. Germline V CDR1 and CDR2: MNHEY, SMNVEV (reference sequence). CDR3 DNA: TGTGCCAGCAGCTTAGGCAGGACCGGGGAGCTGTTTTTT. Protein product: CASSLGRTGELFF.

This clonotype appeared many times. The genes are TRBV2 and TRBJ1-2, with no clear D. The CDR3 covers 11 residues. Trimming pared 3 bases from V and 8 bases from J, leaving 7 bases between. Germline-derived CDR1 and CDR2 are SNHLY and FYNNEI. The CDR3 sequence: CASSEEEGYTF. The CDR3 DNA reads TGTGCCAGCAGTGAGGAGGAGGGCTACACCTTC.

This clonotype was found many times. CDR3 region: CASSSRTDTQYF. Written as DNA, the CDR3 is TGTGCCAGCAGTTCGCGGACAGATACGCAGTATTTT. The genes are TRBV7-8 and TRBJ2-3; D is undetermined. With 6 bases removed from V and 3 bases from J, the gap between germline ends came to 7 bases. Germline V gene data show CDR1 as SGHVS and CDR2 as FQNEAQ. This CDR3 has 12 amino acids.

The rearrangement links TRBV7-6 to TRBJ2-5; unclear D gene. This CDR3 spans 13 amino acids. V lost 2 bases and J 4 bases, leaving 8 bases between the germline ends. The V gene's germline CDR1 is SGHVS and CDR2 FNYEAQ. The CDR3 here is CASSLTQRETQYF. In DNA, the CDR3 is TGTGCCAGCAGCTTAACCCAGCGAGAGACCCAGTACTTC.

The CDR3 region is CASTLLLTSGSSGANVLTF. As DNA, the CDR3 is TGTGCCAGTACCTTACTCTTGACTAGCGGGAGCTCTGGGGCCAACGTCCTGACTTTC. The chain carries TRBV19 and TRBJ2-6; TRBD2 matches at 12 bases. Trimming cost V 7 bases and J 0 bases; bases outside gene matches: 10. There are 19 residues in the CDR3. Per germline, CDR1 LNHDA and CDR2 SQIVND (reference sequence).

For the CDR3, the DNA is TGCAGTGCTAGAGATTTGTCTTTGTGGGGTAAAATGAACACTGAAGCTTTCTTT. This codes for CSARDLSLWGKMNTEAFF. The chain couples TRBV20-1 to TRBJ1-1; D uncertain. V was cut by 0 bases and J by 0 bases, with 20 bases left in between. There are 18 residues in the CDR3. CDR1 is DFQATT and CDR2 is SNEGSKA in the germline V gene (reference sequence).